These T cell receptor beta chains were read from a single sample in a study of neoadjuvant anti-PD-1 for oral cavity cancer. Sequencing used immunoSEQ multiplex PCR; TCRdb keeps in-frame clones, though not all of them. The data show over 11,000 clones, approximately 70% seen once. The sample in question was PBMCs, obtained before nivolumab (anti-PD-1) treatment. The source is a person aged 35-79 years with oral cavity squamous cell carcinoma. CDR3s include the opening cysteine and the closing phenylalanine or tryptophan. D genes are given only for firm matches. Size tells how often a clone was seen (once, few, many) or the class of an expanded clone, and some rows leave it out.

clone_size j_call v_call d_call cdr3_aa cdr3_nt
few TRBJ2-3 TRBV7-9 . CASSLAPNGNRADTQYF TGTGCCAGCAGCTTAGCGCCGAACGGGAACCGAGCAGATACGCAGTATTTT
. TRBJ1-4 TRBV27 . CASSLTPTTNEKLFF TGTGCCAGCAGTTTAACCCCAACCACTAATGAAAAACTGTTTTTT
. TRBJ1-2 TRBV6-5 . CASSSLLGGGYYGYTF TGTGCCAGCAGTTCCCTCCTAGGGGGAGGATACTATGGCTACACCTTC
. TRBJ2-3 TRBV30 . CAWKEFTDTQYF TGTGCCTGGAAAGAGTTCACAGATACGCAGTATTTT
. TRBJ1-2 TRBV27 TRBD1 CASSPGTGYGYTF TGTGCCAGCAGCCCCGGGACAGGCTATGGCTACACCTTC
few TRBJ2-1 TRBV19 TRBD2 CASSLGTSGRGGLYNEQFF TGTGCCAGTAGTCTGGGGACTAGCGGGAGGGGCGGCCTCTACAATGAGCAGTTCTTC
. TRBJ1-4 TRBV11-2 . CASSLDRGEKLFF TGTGCCAGCAGCTTAGACAGGGGAGAAAAACTGTTTTTT
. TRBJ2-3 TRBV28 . CASSTTVDTQYF TGTGCCAGCAGTACTACAGTCGATACGCAGTATTTT
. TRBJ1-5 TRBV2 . CASTPTRNQPQHF TGTGCCAGCACCCCTACTAGGAATCAGCCCCAGCATTTT
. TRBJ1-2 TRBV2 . CASSQTGTRGGGYTF TGTGCCAGCAGTCAGACCGGGACAAGGGGCGGTGGCTACACCTTC
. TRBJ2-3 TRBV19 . CASSARAADTQYF TGTGCCAGTAGTGCCAGGGCTGCAGATACGCAGTATTTT
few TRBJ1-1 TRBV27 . CASSPPGREVEAFF TGTGCCAGCAGCCCCCCCGGACGGGAGGTTGAAGCTTTCTTT